A selection of T cell receptor beta chains follows, all from one sample in a study of blood T cells in healthy people across ages. In TCRdb, the 5' RACE reads were re-called with MiXCR into one record per CDR3 protein. The table records 850,000 to 1,000,000 distinct CDR3 sequences, roughly 51% of them present only once. The material sequenced was blood. These receptors came from a woman aged 60-70 years in good health. The CDR3 runs from the conserved cysteine through the conserved F or W. A D gene is named only where the DNA matches it firmly. Expanded clones are given a class, and other clones once, few, many or no size at all.

clone_size	d_call	v_call	j_call	cdr3_nt	cdr3_aa
.	.	TRBV28	TRBJ2-7	TGTGCCAGCAGTTTCCAATACAGCTCCTACGAGCAGTACTTC	CASSFQYSSYEQYF
.	.	TRBV20-1	TRBJ2-2	TGCAGTGCTATCCGACCGGGTAGCTTTCACACCGGGGAGCTGTTTTTT	CSAIRPGSFHTGELFF
.	TRBD2	TRBV6-4	TRBJ2-6	TGTGCCAGCAGTGGACCCGGGACTAGCGGGAGTTCTGGGGCCAACGTCCTGACTTTC	CASSGPGTSGSSGANVLTF
.	.	TRBV2	TRBJ2-3	TGTGCCAGCAGCGACCATCTTAGCACAGATACGCAGTATTTT	CASSDHLSTDTQYF
many	.	TRBV3-1	TRBJ2-7	TGCGCCAGCAGCCAAGATCGCTACGAGCAGTACTTC	CASSQDRYEQYF
.	.	TRBV5-1	TRBJ2-2	TGCGCCAGCAGCTTGTCGGGGGCCATACATACGGACACCGGGGAGCTGTTTTTT	CASSLSGAIHTDTGELFF
.	.	TRBV6-6	TRBJ2-5	TGTGCCAGCAGGGAGACTGGGAGGCAAGAGACCCAGTACTTC	CASRETGRQETQYF
.	TRBD1	TRBV6-2/TRBV6-3	TRBJ2-1	TGTGCCAGCAAACCTACCGGGACAGGGAAGAATGAGCAGTTCTTC	CASKPTGTGKNEQFF
.	TRBD1	TRBV20-1	TRBJ2-5	TGCAGTGCTAGAGATCGAGGGACAGGGGGAGGAGAGACCCAGTACTTC	CSARDRGTGGGETQYF
.	.	TRBV18	TRBJ2-6	TGTGCCAGCTCACCTGGCTTATCCGGGGCCAACGTCCTGACTTTC	CASSPGLSGANVLTF
.	TRBD2	TRBV25-1	TRBJ2-1	TGTGCCAGCTCGTGGAGCGGGAAGCACAATGAGCAGTTCTTC	CASSWSGKHNEQFF
.	TRBD2	TRBV12-3/TRBV12-4	TRBJ2-7	TGTGCCAGCAGCAGCGGGACTAGCCGTTTCTCCTACGAGCAGTACTTC	CASSSGTSRFSYEQYF
.	.	TRBV3-1	TRBJ1-1	TGTGCCAGCAGCCAAGATGGGATGGGTGGATCCGGAGCTTTCTTT	CASSQDGMGGSGAFF
few	.	TRBV6-5	TRBJ2-4	TGTGCCAGCAGTCCCCCCCTTCCCAAAAACATTCAGTACTTC	CASSPPLPKNIQYF
.	.	TRBV28	TRBJ2-7	TGTGCCAGCAGTCGACCCGATGGGCGCGACGAGCAGTACTTC	CASSRPDGRDEQYF
few	TRBD1	TRBV30	TRBJ2-7	TGTGCCTGGAGTGGGAAGACAGGGGGCGAGCAGTACTTC	CAWSGKTGGEQYF
.	.	TRBV30	TRBJ1-6	TGTGCCTGGAGGCCTTTTGGGAATTCACCCCTCCACTTT	CAWRPFGNSPLHF
few	TRBD2	TRBV4-1	TRBJ2-1	TGCGCCAGCAGCCAGCCGGGACTAGCGGGTTACAATGAGCAGTTCTTC	CASSQPGLAGYNEQFF
few	.	TRBV28	TRBJ2-7	TGTGCCAGCAGGGCAGCCGGGCCTTACGAGCAGTACTTC	CASRAAGPYEQYF
.	TRBD1	TRBV7-9	TRBJ2-1	TGTGCCAGCAGCCCCTTTACAGGGGGATTGGGTTTTGATGAGCAGTTCTTC	CASSPFTGGLGFDEQFF
once	.	TRBV3-1	TRBJ2-4	TGTGCCAGCAGCCAAGTTTCAGATGTTCAGTACTTC	CASSQVSDVQYF
.	TRBD1	TRBV7-2	TRBJ2-2	TGTGCCAGCAGCTTGTTCGACAGGGAAACCGGGGAGCTGTTTTTT	CASSLFDRETGELFF
.	TRBD1	TRBV11-2	TRBJ1-4	TGTGCCAGCAGCTTAGGATACAGGGGGGCATATGAAAAACTGTTTTTT	CASSLGYRGAYEKLFF
many	TRBD2	TRBV29-1	TRBJ2-1	TGCAGCGCGAGACTAGCGGGGAAATACAATGAGCAGTTCTTC	CSARLAGKYNEQFF
.	.	TRBV20-1	TRBJ1-5	TGCAGTGCCGCAGGGAGTCGCGATCAGCCCCAGCATTTT	CSAAGSRDQPQHF
few	TRBD1	TRBV20-1	TRBJ2-1	TGCAGTGCTAAACCCAACTGGGGGCAGGGGGCAGGGAATGAGCAGTTCTTC	CSAKPNWGQGAGNEQFF
few	TRBD2	TRBV7-3	TRBJ2-7	TGTGCCAGCAGCTTAGAAGCCCCCTGGACTAGCGGGACTTACGAGCAGTACTTC	CASSLEAPWTSGTYEQYF
few	.	TRBV4-1	TRBJ2-4	TGCGCCAGCAGCCAAGCGTGGACCGAAAAAAACATTCAGTACTTC	CASSQAWTEKNIQYF